These T cell receptor beta chains were read from a single sample in a study of T cell repertoires in ileal Crohn's disease. Repertoires were generated with immunoSEQ multiplex PCR, while TCRdb's copy carries only in-frame clones and drops some. The sample lists about 31,000 clones; about 81% were seen once. Material for sequencing was ileal tissue. The receptors stem from an adult with Crohn's disease. Each CDR3 is given with its conserved first and last residue. D genes are given only for firm matches. The size entry is marked missing in some rows and otherwise reads once, few, many or a size class.

>TRBV19|TRBJ2-7|-|-
TGTGCCAGTAGTACCCCAGGGGTTACGAGCACGGGGCAGTACTTC
CASSTPGVTSTGQYF
>TRBV11-2|TRBJ1-4|-|-
TGTGCCAGCAGCAACGGACAGTATAATGAAAAACTGTTTTTT
CASSNGQYNEKLFF
>TRBV29-1|TRBJ2-5|-|-
TGCAGCGTTGGGACTACTAGTGTGTACCAAGAGACCCAGTACTTC
CSVGTTSVYQETQYF
>TRBV2|TRBJ2-5|-|TRBD1
TGTGCCAGCAGTTTAGGACAGGACATACGAACCCGCGAGACCCAGTACTTC
CASSLGQDIRTRETQYF
>TRBV11-3|TRBJ2-7|-|-
TGTGCCAGCGGCCAACTCCGGGGGGAGCAGTACTTC
CASGQLRGEQYF
>TRBV9|TRBJ1-1|once|-
TGTGCCAGCAGCGTCGGAGCCCTAACACCTGAAGCTTTCTTT
CASSVGALTPEAFF
>TRBV7-9|TRBJ2-2|few|-
TGTGCCAGCAGCCTCGGGGCCGGGGAGCTGTTTTTT
CASSLGAGELFF
>TRBV19|TRBJ1-1|once|TRBD1
TGTGCCAGTAGTGAGGACAGGGGGGATTGGTATCTTAACACTGAAGCTTTCTTT
CASSEDRGDWYLNTEAFF
>TRBV7-6|TRBJ1-3|-|-
TGTGCCAGCAGCCAGCCACAGGTGGCTGGAAACACCATATATTTT
CASSQPQVAGNTIYF
>TRBV10-3|TRBJ1-2|-|-
TGTGCCATCAGTGAAAAGGGGGGGAACTATGGCTACACCTTC
CAISEKGGNYGYTF
>TRBV4-2|TRBJ2-1|-|TRBD2
TGTGCCAGCAGCCATAGCGGGACTGACGTCTACAATGAGCAGTTCTTC
CASSHSGTDVYNEQFF
>TRBV11-2|TRBJ1-2|-|TRBD1
TGTGCCAGCACTCAGGGACAGCTTATAGCTAACTATGGCTACACCTTC
CASTQGQLIANYGYTF
>TRBV5-4|TRBJ1-4|-|-
TGTGCCAGCAGCGACCTTTTGGGGGGAGAGAGTGAAAAACTGTTTTTT
CASSDLLGGESEKLFF
>TRBV9|TRBJ2-2|-|TRBD1
TGTGCCAGCAGCGTAGGGGGACAGGGGAAAGGCGGGGAGCTGTTTTTT
CASSVGGQGKGGELFF
>TRBV6-5|TRBJ1-1|-|TRBD1
TGTGCCAGCAGTCGGGACAGGGAATTGACTGAAGCTTTCTTT
CASSRDRELTEAFF
>TRBV10-1|TRBJ2-1|-|-
TGCGCCAGCAGTCCCGGGGTGGGTACGCAGTTCTTC
CASSPGVGTQFF
>TRBV27|TRBJ2-7|-|-
TGTGCCAGCAGTTACGGGTACGGGTACGAGCAGTACTTC
CASSYGYGYEQYF
>TRBV10-2|TRBJ2-3|-|-
TGCGCCAGCAGTGCGAGGTGGTACCGCAGGGCAGATACGCAGTATTTT
CASSARWYRRADTQYF
>TRBV5-4|TRBJ1-1|-|-
TGTGCCAGCAGCTTGGGGGCGGGGGTGGGCACTGAAGCTTTCTTT
CASSLGAGVGTEAFF
>TRBV5-1|TRBJ1-3|-|TRBD1
TGCGCCAGCAGCCCCCAGACAGGGGAAAACACCATATATTTT
CASSPQTGENTIYF
>TRBV5-8|TRBJ2-2|once|-
TGTGCCAGCACCGCGGGCGGGGCCTCCTTAAACACCGGGGAGCTGTTTTTT
CASTAGGASLNTGELFF
>TRBV10-1|TRBJ2-1|-|TRBD2
TGCGCCAGCAGTAGGCTAGCGGGGGTTCTCAATGAGCAGTTCTTC
CASSRLAGVLNEQFF
>TRBV14|TRBJ1-6|-|-
TGTGCCAGCAGCCAAGCGGGGGTTCATAATTCACCCCTCCACTTT
CASSQAGVHNSPLHF
>TRBV12-5|TRBJ2-3|few|-
TGTGCTAGTGGTTTGGTACAATCCCAAGATACGCAGTATTTT
CASGLVQSQDTQYF
>TRBV10-1|TRBJ2-7|-|TRBD1
TGCGCCAGCAGGGAGACAGGGAACTCCTCCTACGAGCAGTACTTC
CASRETGNSSYEQYF
>TRBV5-1|TRBJ2-7|-|TRBD2
TGCGCCAGCAGCTCCAGACCGGGGACTAGCGGGGGGCCGGCCTACGAGCAGTACTTC
CASSSRPGTSGGPAYEQYF
>TRBV7-2|TRBJ1-1|-|-
TGTGCCAGCAGCCTCGGGGGTGAGACTGAAGCTTTCTTT
CASSLGGETEAFF
>TRBV18|TRBJ1-2|-|TRBD1
TGTGCCAGCTCAATCGACAGGGTCGTCTATGGCTACACCTTC
CASSIDRVVYGYTF
>TRBV27|TRBJ1-6|-|-
TGTGCCAGCAGGCGAACGGGGGGGGTAGGTTCACCCCTCCACTTT
CASRRTGGVGSPLHF
>TRBV6-4|TRBJ2-3|-|-
TGTGCCAGCACCCGGGCTGCCGGGGTCGGGGGAACAGATACGCAGTATTTT
CASTRAAGVGGTDTQYF
>TRBV19|TRBJ1-2|-|TRBD1
TGTGCCAGTCGCATGCATCAACAGGGGGCCTATGGCTACACCTTC
CASRMHQQGAYGYTF